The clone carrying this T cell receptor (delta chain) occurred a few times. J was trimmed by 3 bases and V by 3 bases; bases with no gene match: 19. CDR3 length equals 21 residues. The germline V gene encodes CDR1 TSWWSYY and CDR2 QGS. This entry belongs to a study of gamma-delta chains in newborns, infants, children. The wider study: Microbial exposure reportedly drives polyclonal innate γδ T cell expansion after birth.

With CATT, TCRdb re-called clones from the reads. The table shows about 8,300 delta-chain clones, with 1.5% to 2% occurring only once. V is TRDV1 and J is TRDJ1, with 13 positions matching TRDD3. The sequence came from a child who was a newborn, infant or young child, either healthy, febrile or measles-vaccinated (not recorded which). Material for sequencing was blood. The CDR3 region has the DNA TGTGCTCTTGGGGACGATCCCAGGCCGCGGACTGGGGGATACGCGCCCGATAAACTCATCTTT. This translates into CALGDDPRPRTGGYAPDKLIF.